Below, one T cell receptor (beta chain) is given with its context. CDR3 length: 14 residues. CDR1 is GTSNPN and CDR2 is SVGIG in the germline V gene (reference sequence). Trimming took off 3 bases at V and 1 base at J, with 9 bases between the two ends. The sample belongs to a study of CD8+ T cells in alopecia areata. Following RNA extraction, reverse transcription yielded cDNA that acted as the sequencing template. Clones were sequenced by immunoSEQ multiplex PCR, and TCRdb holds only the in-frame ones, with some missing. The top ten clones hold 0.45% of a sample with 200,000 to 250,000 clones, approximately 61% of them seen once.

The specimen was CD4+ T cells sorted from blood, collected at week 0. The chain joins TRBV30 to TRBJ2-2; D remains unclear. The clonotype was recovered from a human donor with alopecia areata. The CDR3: CAWRGWVNTGELFF. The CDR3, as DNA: TGTGCCTGGAGGGGATGGGTGAACACCGGGGAGCTGTTTTTT.